Shown below are 32 T cell receptor beta chains from a single sample sequenced in a study of T cells expressing NK-cell markers. Reprocessing the 5' RACE reads, TCRdb reports a single entry for every CDR3 protein and omits DNA. The sample data list some 500,000 distinct CDR3 sequences. The sample comprised blood T cells: a sorted CD56 or NKG2C T cell subset, CD4+ or CD8+ T cells, or bulk PBMC T cells (not recorded which). These receptors all come from a woman in her forties or fifties in good health.

The chain uses TRBV25-1 and TRBJ1-1. CDR1 is MGHDK, CDR2 SYGVNS, per germline. The CDR3 is made up of 13 amino acids. The CDR3 reads CASSDFSKTEAFF.

The genes are TRBV21-1 and TRBJ2-3; lacking DNA, the TRBD2 call made by TCRdb goes unchecked. TRBV21-1 is deemed a pseudogene. CDR3 size: 20 residues. The CDR3 loop is CASSNSSGTSGSPSTDTQYF.

The chain recombines TRBV5-1 with TRBJ1-2; TCRdb's assignment of TRBD1 cannot be checked, as there is no DNA. The germline CDR1 and CDR2 sequences are SGHRS and YFSETQ. The CDR3 length is 15 residues. CDR3 amino acids: CASSLEVGRVEGYTF.

The gene calls are TRBV6-6 and TRBJ2-1. The CDR3 is made up of 13 amino acids. CDR1 and CDR2 (germline): MNHNY, SVGAGI (reference sequence). CDR3 sequence: CASSESSYNEQFF.

The rearrangement uses TRBV9 and TRBJ2-1. The germline CDR1 and CDR2 sequences are SGDLS and YYNGEE. CDR3 size: 15 residues. CDR3 loop: CASSDSGGNYNEQFF.

The gene calls are TRBV20-1 and TRBJ1-5. Looked up from germline, CDR1 is DFQATT and CDR2 is SNEGSKA (reference sequence). The CDR3 length is 11 residues. CDR3: CSARGTGPQHF.

The V gene is TRBV7-9, the J gene TRBJ2-3; the TRBD1 assignment by TCRdb is unverifiable without DNA. The CDR3 consists of 16 residues. CDR1 SEHNR and CDR2 FQNEAQ come from the germline V gene (reference sequence). This chain's CDR3 is CASSSPSSVSTDTQYF. The complete variable domain, with remaining parts taken from reference TRBV7-9 and TRBJ2-3, reads DTGVSQNPRHKITKRGQNVTFRCDPISEHNRLYWYRQTLGQGPEFLTYFQNEAQLEKSRLLSDRFSAERPKGSFSTLEIQRTEQGDSAMYLCASSSPSSVSTDTQYFGPGTRLTVL.

The rearrangement uses TRBV4-1 and TRBJ2-2; the D call from TCRdb, TRBD2, cannot be confirmed without DNA. The CDR3 consists of 16 residues. Germline V gene lookup returns CDR1 MGHRA and CDR2 YSYEKL. The chain's CDR3 is CASSQISGSWTGELFF.

The chain combines TRBV20-1 with TRBJ1-3; TCRdb's assignment of TRBD1 cannot be checked, as there is no DNA. CDR1 is DFQATT, CDR2 SNEGSKA, per germline (reference sequence). This CDR3 has 14 amino acids. The CDR3 protein is CSVGTLPSGNTIYF.

The chain is built from TRBV3-1 and TRBJ2-2. Germline assignment: CDR1 LGHDT and CDR2 YNNKEL (reference sequence). This CDR3 is 16 amino acids long. The chain's CDR3 is CASSQRIQGGTGELFF.

This chain joins TRBV11-2 and TRBJ2-1. Germline CDR1 SGHAT, CDR2 FQNNGV. CDR3 length: 14 residues. CDR3 residues: CASDRGSSYNEQFF.

The chain couples TRBV28 to TRBJ2-4; TCRdb gives TRBD2 as the D gene, but with no DNA this cannot be confirmed. CDR1 MDHEN and CDR2 SYDVKM come from the germline V gene. The CDR3 covers 14 residues. The CDR3 here is CASSFSTSGSEVYF.

V and J are TRBV6-5 and TRBJ1-2; no DNA is available, so the TRBD1 call from TCRdb remains unchecked. The CDR3 has 14 amino acids. Per the germline V gene, CDR1 is MNHEY and CDR2 is SVGAGI. The CDR3 loop reads CASSRTGPIYGYTF.

The chain recombines TRBV2 with TRBJ2-2; TCRdb outputs TRBD2, but without DNA this stays unchecked. Germline V gene sequence: CDR1 SNHLY, CDR2 FYNNEI. This CDR3 contains 11 residues. The CDR3 region is CASSPLRELFF.

This chain uses TRBV24-1 with TRBJ2-1; the D call from TCRdb, TRBD1, cannot be confirmed without DNA. The CDR3 has 14 amino acids. Germline values: CDR1 KGHDR, CDR2 SFDVKD. The CDR3 reads CATQDRGRGNEQFF.

The chain employs TRBV15 and TRBJ1-3. The CDR3 sequence is 14 residues long. Germline V gene lookup returns CDR1 LNHNV and CDR2 YYDKDF (reference sequence). The CDR3 here is CATSNDGSGNTIYF.

The chain uses TRBV14 and TRBJ2-1; TCRdb designates TRBD2, a call that cannot be tested without DNA. Germline CDR1 reads SGHDN; CDR2 reads FVKESK. This CDR3 contains 15 residues. CDR3: CASSRGGRVYNEQFF.

V gene TRBV30 combines with J gene TRBJ1-4. The CDR3 is made up of 14 amino acids. CDR1 is GTSNPN, CDR2 SVGIG, per germline (reference sequence). The CDR3 region is CAWSVRRANEKLFF.

The chain joins TRBV19 to TRBJ1-1. The CDR3 runs to 11 residues. Germline CDR1 LNHDA, CDR2 SQIVND (reference sequence). The CDR3 here is CAIRLNTEAFF.

The V gene is TRBV7-2, the J gene TRBJ2-7; the TRBD1 assignment by TCRdb is unverifiable without DNA. This CDR3 comprises 14 residues. Germline values: CDR1 SGHTA, CDR2 FQGNSA. The CDR3 loop reads CASSLGAWGDEQYF.

The J gene is TRBJ2-5, the V gene TRBV10-3; TCRdb proposes TRBD2, but this gene call is untestable without DNA. Germline V gene sequence: CDR1 ENHRY, CDR2 SYGVKD. This CDR3 region has 16 residues. The chain's CDR3 is CASGATSGSAEETQYF.

The chain carries TRBV7-3 and TRBJ2-3; no DNA is available, so the TRBD1 call from TCRdb remains unchecked. This CDR3 contains 15 residues. Germline CDR1 reads SGHTA; CDR2 reads FQGTGA. CDR3 amino acids: CASSLGTGVGDTQYF. The full variable domain, rest sourced from reference TRBV7-3 and TRBJ2-3, is GAGVSQTPSNKVTEKGKYVELRCDPISGHTALYWYRQSLGQGPEFLIYFQGTGAADDSGLPNDRFFAVRPEGSVSTLKIQRTERGDSAVYLCASSLGTGVGDTQYFGPGTRLTVL.

The V gene is TRBV29-1, the J gene TRBJ1-2; TCRdb picks TRBD1, but there is no DNA to check that call. Germline V gives CDR1 SQVTM, CDR2 ANQGSEA. The CDR3 runs 12 residues. CDR3 in amino acids: CSVVVRGSGYTF.

The chain carries TRBV5-1 and TRBJ2-4; the TCRdb call, TRBD2, lacks DNA for checking. This CDR3 comprises 15 residues. CDR1 and CDR2 (germline): SGHRS, YFSETQ. This chain's CDR3 is CASSYGLGGENIQYF. The full variable domain, completed using reference TRBV5-1 and TRBJ2-4, is KAGVTQTPRYLIKTRGQQVTLSCSPISGHRSVSWYQQTPGQGLQFLFEYFSETQRNKGNFPGRFSGRQFSNSRSEMNVSTLELGDSALYLCASSYGLGGENIQYFGAGTRLSVL.

The gene calls are TRBV20-1 and TRBJ2-1; TCRdb's D call of TRBD1 is untestable without DNA. Germline CDR1 and CDR2: DFQATT and SNEGSKA (reference sequence). The CDR3 runs 15 residues. CDR3 sequence: CSARSPGPSYNEQFF.

The chain is built from TRBV4-1 and TRBJ2-1; no DNA is available, so the TRBD1 call from TCRdb remains unchecked. The CDR3 is 18 residues long. CDR1 and CDR2 (germline): MGHRA, YSYEKL. The CDR3 reads CASSQGKGVTGVNNEQFF.

V and J are TRBV6-5 and TRBJ1-4. Germline CDR1 is MNHEY and CDR2 is SVGAGI. The CDR3 spans 12 residues. CDR3 amino acids: CASHVGDEKLFF.

V and J are TRBV11-2 and TRBJ1-6; the TRBD1 assignment by TCRdb is unverifiable without DNA. This CDR3 spans 17 amino acids. Germline V CDR1 and CDR2: SGHAT, FQNNGV. CDR3 region: CASSIYVSGQYNSPLHF.

The chain has TRBV3-1 and TRBJ2-2; TCRdb calls TRBD1, which cannot be checked without DNA. This CDR3 comprises 16 residues. CDR1 LGHDT and CDR2 YNNKEL come from the germline V gene (reference sequence). CDR3 in amino acids: CASTIKTGVNTGELFF.

The J gene is TRBJ2-5, the V gene TRBV5-1; TCRdb lists TRBD1, though no DNA is available to test this call. Germline CDR1 and CDR2: SGHRS and YFSETQ. CDR3 length: 15 residues. The CDR3 reads CASSRNTGLQETQYF.

The J gene is TRBJ2-2, the V gene TRBV5-1; the D gene TCRdb calls, TRBD1, cannot be checked with no DNA. Germline assignment: CDR1 SGHRS and CDR2 YFSETQ. CDR3 length: 16 amino acids. The CDR3 spells CASRITGTGGPGELFF.

The rearrangement uses TRBV5-1 and TRBJ2-4; TCRdb's D call of TRBD1 is untestable without DNA. Germline values: CDR1 SGHRS, CDR2 YFSETQ. CDR3 length: 13 amino acids. CDR3 sequence: CASSFGTENIQYF.